This T cell receptor beta chain was obtained from a study of beta chain features in type 1 diabetes. TCRB transcripts that were expressed got sequenced, as all of the isolated RNA had been reverse transcribed. Clones were read by immunoSEQ multiplex PCR, and TCRdb kept only the in-frame ones, dropping some. This repertoire shows under 90,000 clones, roughly 31% found once; its top ten account for 0.4% to 0.55%. The germline gives CDR1 SGDLS, CDR2 YYNGEE. Trimming cost V 1 base and J 3 bases, with 7 bases left between them. The CDR3 totals 14 residues. The chain has TRBV9 and TRBJ2-2; D perhaps matches TRBD1 (5 bases). Sample: stem cell memory CD4+ T cells from blood. The sequence was obtained from a woman in her late teens or twenties in good health. The CDR3 loop reads CASSVRQYTGELFF. The CDR3 DNA follows: TGTGCCAGCAGCGTACGACAGTACACCGGGGAGCTGTTTTTT.